Only a few counts were recorded for the clone carrying this T cell receptor beta chain. Its antigen remains unknown. MiXCR, run by TCRdb on the RT-PCR reads, gives a single entry per CDR3 protein. This sample has 500,000 to 550,000 distinct CDR3 sequences; less than 25% occur once, and the top ten carry around 2.8%. V was clipped by 1 base and J by 4 bases; unmatched bases: 10. The CDR3 extends over 17 amino acids. The germline gives CDR1 SGHTA, CDR2 FQGNSA. This record belongs to a study of response to subunit inactivated influenza vaccine. Overall study results and limits: The authors suggested that every seasonal influenza vaccination recruits few new T cells.

These same records also appear under a second study, on T cells expressing NK-cell markers. From that paper: The authors generated TCR beta cDNA through 5'RACE template switching with UMIs. Each TCR beta repertoire originated in sorted T cells that were CD3+CD56+NKG2C+, CD3+CD56+NKG2C- or CD3+CD56-NKG2C+. HCMV seropositivity characterized seven of the eight sequenced donors, and seronegativity one. HCMV specificity was not established for the expanded NKG2C+ T cell clones.

The origin of this receptor is a man aged 50-59 years who received an inactivated influenza vaccine. The sample was CD4+ T cells sorted from PBMCs, taken roughly 12 days after vaccination. This sequence joins TRBV7-2 and TRBJ2-7; 10 bases match TRBD1. The CDR3 loop is CASSLGVSRTGGYEQYF. As DNA, the CDR3 is TGTGCCAGCAGCTTAGGGGTATCCCGGACAGGGGGATACGAGCAGTACTTC.